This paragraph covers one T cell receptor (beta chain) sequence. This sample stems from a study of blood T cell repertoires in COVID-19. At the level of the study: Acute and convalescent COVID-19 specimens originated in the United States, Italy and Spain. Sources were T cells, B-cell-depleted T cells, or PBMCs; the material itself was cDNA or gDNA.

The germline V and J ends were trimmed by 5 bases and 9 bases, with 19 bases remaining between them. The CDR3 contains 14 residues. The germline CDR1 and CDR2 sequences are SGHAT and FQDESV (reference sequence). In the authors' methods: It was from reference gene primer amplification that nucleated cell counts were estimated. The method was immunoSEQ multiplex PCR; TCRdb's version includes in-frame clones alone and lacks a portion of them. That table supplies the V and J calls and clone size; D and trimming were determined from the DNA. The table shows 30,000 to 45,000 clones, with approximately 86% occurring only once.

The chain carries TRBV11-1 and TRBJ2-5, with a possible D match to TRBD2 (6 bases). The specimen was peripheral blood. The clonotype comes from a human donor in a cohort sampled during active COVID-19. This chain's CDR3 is CASSPLGTSPSQYF. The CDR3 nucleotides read TGTGCCAGCAGCCCTTTGGGAACTAGCCCTTCCCAGTACTTC. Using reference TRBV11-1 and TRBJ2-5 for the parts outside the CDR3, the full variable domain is EAEVAQSPRYKITEKSQAVAFWCDPISGHATLYWYRQILGQGPELLVQFQDESVVDDSQLPKDRFSAERLKGVDSTLKIQPAELGDSAMYLCASSPLGTSPSQYFGPGTRLLVL.